This T cell receptor beta chain came from a study of T cell repertoires in cytomegalovirus infection. Study details: HLA-C-restricted CMV epitopes, recently identified, and well-studied HLA-B-restricted ones were used by the study. Public TCR beta signatures indicated both CMV infection and matching HLA type. General study findings and limits: CMV-specific HLA-C-restricted TCR beta clonotypes dominated the ex vivo response.

This CDR3 contains 14 residues. Germline values: CDR1 SGHNT, CDR2 YYREEE (reference sequence). V was trimmed by 10 bases and J by 2 bases, leaving 18 bases between them. This clonotype was observed a handful of times. Antigen: not known. A single record per CDR3 protein comes from TCRdb applying MiXCR to the reads. The top ten clones hold around a sixth of a sample with hundreds of thousands of distinct CDR3 sequences, around 35% of them seen once. J is TRBJ1-2 and V is TRBV5-4; D is possibly TRBD1 (5 bases). This sequence was found in a human donor in good health (CMV status not recorded). Some clones in this sample may be carry-over from other donors' samples. The sample was cultured PBMCs, taken from culture after CMV antigen stimulation. The CDR3 DNA reads TGTGCCTTCATAGGGTGGGGCCGGAACTATGGCTACACCTTC. Translation: CAFIGWGRNYGYTF.